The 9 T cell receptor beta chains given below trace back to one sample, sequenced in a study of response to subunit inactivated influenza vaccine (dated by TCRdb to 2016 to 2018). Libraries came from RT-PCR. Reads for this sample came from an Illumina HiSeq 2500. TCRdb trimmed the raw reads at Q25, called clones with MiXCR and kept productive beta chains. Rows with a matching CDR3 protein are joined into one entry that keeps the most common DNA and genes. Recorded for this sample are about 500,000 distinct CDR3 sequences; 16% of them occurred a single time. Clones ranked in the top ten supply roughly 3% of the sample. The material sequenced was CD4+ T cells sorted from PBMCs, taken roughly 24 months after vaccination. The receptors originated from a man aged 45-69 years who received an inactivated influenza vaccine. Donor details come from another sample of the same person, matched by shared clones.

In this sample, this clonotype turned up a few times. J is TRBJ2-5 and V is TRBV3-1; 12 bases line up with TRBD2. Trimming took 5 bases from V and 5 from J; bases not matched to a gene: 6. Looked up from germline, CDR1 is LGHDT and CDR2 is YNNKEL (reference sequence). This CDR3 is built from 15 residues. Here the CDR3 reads CASSYSLAGGETQYF. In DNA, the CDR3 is TGTGCCAGCAGCTACAGTCTAGCGGGAGGGGAGACCCAGTACTTC.

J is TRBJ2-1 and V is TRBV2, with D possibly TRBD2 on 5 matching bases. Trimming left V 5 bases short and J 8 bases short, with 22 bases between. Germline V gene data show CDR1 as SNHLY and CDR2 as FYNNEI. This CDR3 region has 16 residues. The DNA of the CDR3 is TGTGCCAGCAGTTCCCCGACACATTACGGGGTCGATGAGCAGTTCTTC. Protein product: CASSSPTHYGVDEQFF. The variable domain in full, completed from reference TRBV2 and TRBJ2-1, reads EPEVTQTPSHQVTQMGQEVILRCVPISNHLYFYWYRQILGQKVEFLVSFYNNEISEKSEIFDDQFSVERPDGSNFTLKIRSTKLEDSAMYFCASSSPTHYGVDEQFFGPGTRLTVL.

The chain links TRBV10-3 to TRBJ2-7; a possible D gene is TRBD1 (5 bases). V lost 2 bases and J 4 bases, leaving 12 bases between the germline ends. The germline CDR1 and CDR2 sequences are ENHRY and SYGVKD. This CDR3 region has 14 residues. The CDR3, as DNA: TGTGCCATCAGTGAGGGTGGCAGGGCGTACGAGCAGTACTTC. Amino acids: CAISEGGRAYEQYF.

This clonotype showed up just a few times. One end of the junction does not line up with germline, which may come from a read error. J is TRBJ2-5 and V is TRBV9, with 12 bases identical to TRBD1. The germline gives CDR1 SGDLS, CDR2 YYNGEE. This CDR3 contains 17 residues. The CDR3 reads CASSETGTGGITGHSSF. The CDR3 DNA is TGTGCCAGCAGCGAGACCGGGACAGGGGGCATTACCGGCCACTCTTCATTC.

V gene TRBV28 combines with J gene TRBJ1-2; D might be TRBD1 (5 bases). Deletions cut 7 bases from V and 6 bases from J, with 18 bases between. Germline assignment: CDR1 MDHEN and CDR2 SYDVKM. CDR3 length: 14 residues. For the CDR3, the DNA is TGTGCCAGCACCCTCCCCCGACAGAACGATGGCTACACCTTC. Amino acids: CASTLPRQNDGYTF.

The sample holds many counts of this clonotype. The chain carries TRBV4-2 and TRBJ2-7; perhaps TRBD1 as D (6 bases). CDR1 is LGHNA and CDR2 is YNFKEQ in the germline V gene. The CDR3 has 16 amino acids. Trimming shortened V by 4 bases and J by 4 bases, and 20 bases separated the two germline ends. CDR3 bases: TGTGCCAGCAGCCCATCCCACCCCCCACAGGGTTACGAGCAGTACTTC. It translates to CASSPSHPPQGYEQYF.

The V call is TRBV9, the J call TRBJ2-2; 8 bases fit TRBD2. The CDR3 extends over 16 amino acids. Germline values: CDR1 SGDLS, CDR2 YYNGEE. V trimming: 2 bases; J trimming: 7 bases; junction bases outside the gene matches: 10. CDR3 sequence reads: CASSVARAGGHGELFF. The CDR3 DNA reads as TGTGCCAGCAGCGTTGCGCGGGCGGGAGGCCACGGGGAGCTGTTTTTT.

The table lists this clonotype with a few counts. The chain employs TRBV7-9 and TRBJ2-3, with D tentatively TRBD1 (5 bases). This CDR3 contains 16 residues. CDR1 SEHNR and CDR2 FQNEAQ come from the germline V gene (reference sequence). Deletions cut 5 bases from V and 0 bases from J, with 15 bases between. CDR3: CASSGFQGASTDTQYF. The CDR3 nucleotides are TGTGCCAGCAGCGGATTCCAAGGGGCTAGCACAGATACGCAGTATTTT.

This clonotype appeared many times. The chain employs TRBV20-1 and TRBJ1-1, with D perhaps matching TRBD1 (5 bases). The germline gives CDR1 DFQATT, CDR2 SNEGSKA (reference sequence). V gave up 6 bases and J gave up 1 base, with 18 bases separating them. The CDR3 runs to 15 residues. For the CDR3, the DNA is TGCAGTGCAAAGTTCTCGACAGCGGGGAACACTGAAGCTTTCTTT. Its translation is CSAKFSTAGNTEAFF.